The sequence of this TCR beta chain was determined in a study of CD8+CD57+ T cells in acquired aplastic anemia. Researchers used genomic DNA as the template to profile TCR beta VDJ and CDR3. Each CDR3 protein is one row after TCRdb ran MiXCR on the reads. The sample lists fewer than 300,000 distinct CDR3 sequences, approximately 82% seen once, with approximately 42% in the top ten. Per the germline V gene, CDR1 is SGHTA and CDR2 is FQGTGA. V shed 7 bases and J shed 9 bases, with 28 bases lying between them. The CDR3 consists of 16 residues. Previously, flow cytometry had revealed CD8+CD57+ cell expansion in the patients chosen for sequencing.

The sample taken for sequencing was sorted CD4+, CD8+, or CD8+CD57+ T cells (not recorded which) from PBMCs. The genes are TRBV7-3 and TRBJ2-7, with D uncertain. This TCR was recovered from a human donor with aplastic anemia. The CDR3 protein is CASTIEDDTGPYWQYF. CDR3 sequence (DNA): TGTGCCAGCACAATAGAGGACGACACGGGCCCATACTGGCAGTACTTC. Together with reference TRBV7-3 and TRBJ2-7, the CDR3 gives the full variable domain: GAGVSQTPSNKVTEKGKYVELRCDPISGHTALYWYRQSLGQGPEFLIYFQGTGAADDSGLPNDRFFAVRPEGSVSTLKIQRTERGDSAVYLCASTIEDDTGPYWQYFGPGTRLTVT.